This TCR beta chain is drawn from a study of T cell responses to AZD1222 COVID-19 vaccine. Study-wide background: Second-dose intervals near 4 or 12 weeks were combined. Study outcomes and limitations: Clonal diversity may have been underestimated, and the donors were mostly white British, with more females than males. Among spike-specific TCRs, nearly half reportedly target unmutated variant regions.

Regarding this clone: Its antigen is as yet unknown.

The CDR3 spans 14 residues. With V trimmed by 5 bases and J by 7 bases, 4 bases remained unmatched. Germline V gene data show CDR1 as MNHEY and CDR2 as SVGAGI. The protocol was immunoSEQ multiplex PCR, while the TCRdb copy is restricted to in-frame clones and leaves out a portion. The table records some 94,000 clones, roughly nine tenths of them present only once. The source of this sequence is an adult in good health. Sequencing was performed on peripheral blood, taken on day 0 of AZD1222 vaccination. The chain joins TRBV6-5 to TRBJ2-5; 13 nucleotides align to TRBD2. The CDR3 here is CASSIGLAGATQYF. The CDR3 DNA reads TGTGCCAGCAGTATCGGACTAGCGGGGGCGACCCAGTACTTC.